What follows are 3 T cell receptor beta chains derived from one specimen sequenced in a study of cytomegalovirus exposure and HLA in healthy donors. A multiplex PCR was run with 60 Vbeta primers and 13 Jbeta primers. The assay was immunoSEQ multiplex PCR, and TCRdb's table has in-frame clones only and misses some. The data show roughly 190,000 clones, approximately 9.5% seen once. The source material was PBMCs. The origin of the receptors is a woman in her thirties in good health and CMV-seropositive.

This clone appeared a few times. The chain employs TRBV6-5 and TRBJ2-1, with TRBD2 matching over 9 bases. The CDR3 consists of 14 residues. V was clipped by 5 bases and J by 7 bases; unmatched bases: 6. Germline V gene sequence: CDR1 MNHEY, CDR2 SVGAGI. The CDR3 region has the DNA TGTGCCAGCAGTCCGCGGACTAGCGCGAATGAGCAGTTCTTC. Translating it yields CASSPRTSANEQFF.

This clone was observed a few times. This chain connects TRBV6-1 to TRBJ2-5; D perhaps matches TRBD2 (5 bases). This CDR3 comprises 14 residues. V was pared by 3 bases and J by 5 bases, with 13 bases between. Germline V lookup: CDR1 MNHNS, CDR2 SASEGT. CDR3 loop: CASSEGGLGETQYF. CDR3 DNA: TGTGCCAGCAGTGAGGGCGGGTTAGGGGAGACCCAGTACTTC.

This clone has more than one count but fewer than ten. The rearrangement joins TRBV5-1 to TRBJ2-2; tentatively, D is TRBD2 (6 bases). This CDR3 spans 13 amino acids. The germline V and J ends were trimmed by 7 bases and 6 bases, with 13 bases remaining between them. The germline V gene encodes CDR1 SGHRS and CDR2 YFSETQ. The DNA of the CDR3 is TGCGCCAGCCATCTCCCTAGCGCCGGGGAGCTGTTTTTT. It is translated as CASHLPSAGELFF.